The sequence of this T cell receptor beta chain was determined in a study of blood T cell repertoires in COVID-19 (dated by TCRdb to 2020 to 2021). Background for the entire study: The collaborator samples originated in the United States, Italy and Spain and spanned the acute and convalescent phases of COVID-19. The samples were drawn from two sources: the first 160 participants of the ongoing ImmuneRACE study, and over 950 subjects contributed by 6 global collaborators. HLA class I and class II types, where available, came from metadata supplied by the sample provider rather than from assay-based typing. The repertoires were released in a freely available public database meant as a resource for research on the immune response to SARS-CoV-2. The sample metadata nearly always contained a de-identified subject ID, COVID-19 status, age in years and sex. The material from the prospective study consisted of cDNA or gDNA derived from T cells, B-cell-depleted T cells, or PBMCs. Deeply sampled blood TCRbeta repertoires from subjects exposed to, actively infected with, or recovered from COVID-19 were included in the dataset.

Overall study outcomes, separate from this receptor: The quantity of clinical and demographic metadata differed by source and by participant and was supplied without curation.

The immunoSEQ Assay, a bias-controlled multiplex PCR, was used to amplify TCRbeta CDR3 regions from genomic DNA. In the authors' own workflow: Within the assay, amplification of reference gene primers was used to estimate how many nucleated cells each sample contained. To quantify the absolute abundance of each unique TCRbeta CDR3 rearrangement, sequence reads were collapsed and filtered. For each sample, productive Simpson clonality was calculated as the square root of Simpson's diversity index over productive rearrangements. Entries here come from immuneACCESS through TCRdb and include only in-frame sequences with V and J called. Some clones fail to appear in such tables; in the studies checked, an unresolved V gene covers under half of the shortfall, and the cause of the remainder is unknown. V and J calls plus clone size are reproduced from that table; the DNA served to infer D and trimming. Recorded for this sample are approximately 230,000 clones; around 84% of them occurred a single time. The ten largest make up less than 20% of the sample.

Enrolling through a virtual design, the prospective study's participants ranged in age from roughly 18 to 90 years and lived across 24 United States geographic areas. Cohort assignment in the prospective study relied on participant-reported clinical history from a screening survey and a study questionnaire. Recovered participants in ImmuneRACE Cohort 3 were defined as having two consecutive negative NP/OP PCR tests, clearance from a healthcare professional, or resolution of symptoms. In the prospective study, mobile phlebotomists collected whole blood, serum and a nasopharyngeal or oropharyngeal swab from each participant. Participants in the prospective study had the option to provide additional blood draws and questionnaires over a roughly 2-month period. Before DNA extraction, prospective study blood samples were shipped either frozen or at room temperature. Concerning this clone: What antigen it recognizes has not been identified. No much larger clone exists at a distance of one base, and base qualities are not known.

Per the germline V gene, SGHAT is the CDR1 and FQNNGV is the CDR2. Trimming accounts for 5 bases at V and 4 bases at J, while the number of junction bases matched to no gene is 8. The cysteine opens and the phenylalanine closes a CDR3 of 15 amino acids. Of the read, only the CDR3 DNA is kept; its 45 bases are in frame from base 1. The receptor comes from a man aged 18 to 29 who had recovered from COVID-19. Material: PBMCs or T cells enriched from blood (not recorded which). The chain joins TRBV11-2 to TRBJ2-7, with 10 middle bases fitting TRBD1. The DNA sequence follows: TGTGCCAGCAGCCGTTCCGGGACAGGGGTTTACGAGCAGTACTTC. Translated, this is CASSRSGTGVYEQYF. The reference TRBV11-2 and TRBJ2-7 proteins fill in what lies around the CDR3, so the full variable domain reads EAGVAQSPRYKIIEKRQSVAFWCNPISGHATLYWYQQILGQGPKLLIQFQNNGVVDDSQLPKDRFSAERLKGVDSTLKIQPAKLEDSAVYLCASSRSGTGVYEQYFGPGTRLTVT.